This TCR beta chain came from a study of blood T cell repertoires in COVID-19. The overall study: The origin of the acute and convalescent COVID-19 samples was the United States, Italy and Spain. In each case, the material was cDNA or gDNA derived from T cells, B-cell-depleted T cells, or PBMCs.

In the source study's methods: Amplified reference gene primers provided the basis for estimating nucleated cell counts. Clones were sequenced by immunoSEQ multiplex PCR, and TCRdb holds only the in-frame ones, with some missing. The V and J calls and clone size are taken from that table; D and trimming were inferred from the DNA. In the table there are around 260,000 clones, about 89% of which are singletons. This CDR3 comprises 15 residues. Per germline, CDR1 SNHLY and CDR2 FYNNEI. Unmatched junction bases numbered 4, after V lost 2 bases and J lost 6 bases. The chain is built from TRBV2 and TRBJ2-1; 10 bases are a match to TRBD2. The receptor comes from a man aged 40-49 years who had recovered from COVID-19. Sequenced input: peripheral blood. This CDR3 is CASSELAGAVNEQFF. In DNA form, the CDR3 reads TGTGCCAGCAGTGAACTAGCGGGGGCGGTCAATGAGCAGTTCTTC.